This passage covers 23 T cell receptor beta chains from one sample sequenced in a study of beta chain features in type 1 diabetes. Sequenced material consisted of expressed TCRB transcripts (all of the isolated RNA was reverse transcribed). Assay used: immunoSEQ multiplex PCR; TCRdb lists only in-frame clones, some missing. Among over 700,000 clones, 15% to 20% were seen once, and the ten largest hold around 0.02%. Sequenced material: naive CD4+ T cells from blood. These TCRs come from a woman aged 18-29 years in good health.

This clone has just a few counts. This chain links TRBV28 with TRBJ2-7, with 8 bases aligning to TRBD2. This CDR3 spans 15 amino acids. J was trimmed by 5 bases and V by 8 bases; bases with no gene match: 14. The germline CDR1 and CDR2 sequences are MDHEN and SYDVKM. The CDR3 DNA reads TGTGCCAGCTCCAACCCGGGACTAGTCCTCCACGAGCAGTACTTC. Its protein is CASSNPGLVLHEQYF.

The V and J genes are TRBV18 and TRBJ2-3, with D perhaps matching TRBD1 or TRBD2 (5 bases each). Trimming removed 3 bases from V and 6 bases from J, with 13 bases in between. The CDR3 covers 14 residues. Germline loops: CDR1 KGHSH, CDR2 LQKENI. CDR3 sequence (DNA): TGTGCCAGCTCACCTGGGACGTCCGGGGATACGCAGTATTTT. Translating gives CASSPGTSGDTQYF.

To note about this clone: Other DNA sequences in this specimen translate into the identical CDR3. The chain links TRBV18 to TRBJ2-1; TRBD2 matches at 10 bases. J gave up 4 bases and V 3 bases, and 6 bases lay outside the gene matches. This CDR3 contains 16 residues. The germline V gene encodes CDR1 KGHSH and CDR2 LQKENI. The CDR3 sequence is CASSPPGLAPYNEQFF. The CDR3 DNA reads TGTGCCAGCTCACCCCCGGGACTAGCGCCATACAATGAGCAGTTCTTC.

A few counts support this clone. The chain joins TRBV4-2 to TRBJ1-1; D is unresolved. Trimming stripped 1 base from V and 3 bases from J, with 12 bases between. The CDR3 covers 15 residues. The germline V gene has CDR1 LGHNA and CDR2 YNFKEQ. CDR3 sequence reads: CASSQASRADTEAFF. In DNA, the CDR3 is TGTGCCAGCAGCCAAGCCTCCCGGGCGGACACTGAAGCTTTCTTT.

The chain combines TRBV28 with TRBJ2-1; 9 nucleotides agree with TRBD1. The V gene end was trimmed by 6 bases and the J gene end by 8 bases; junction bases not matched to a gene: 8. The CDR3 totals 14 residues. Germline CDR1 MDHEN, CDR2 SYDVKM. The CDR3 here is CASSSGDRVHEQFF. The CDR3 DNA is TGTGCCAGCAGCTCGGGGGACAGGGTGCATGAGCAGTTCTTC.

V usage is TRBV4-2 and J usage is TRBJ2-7, with 7 bases matching TRBD1. Trimming took 1 base from V and 3 from J; bases not matched to a gene: 9. The length of the CDR3 is 16 residues. The germline V gene encodes CDR1 LGHNA and CDR2 YNFKEQ. This CDR3 reads CASSQAGTVTFYEQYF. The CDR3 coding sequence is TGTGCCAGCAGCCAAGCCGGGACAGTTACCTTCTACGAGCAGTACTTC.

This clone was picked up a small number of times. V and J are TRBV5-1 and TRBJ2-7; TRBD1 is a possible D gene (6 bases). This CDR3 comprises 15 residues. Germline CDR1 SGHRS, CDR2 YFSETQ. Trimming removed 1 base at V and 2 bases at J, with 13 bases between. CDR3 DNA sequence: TGCGCCAGCAGCTTGCAGGGACAACCGACCTACGAGCAGTACTTC. Translated: CASSLQGQPTYEQYF.

The chain recombines TRBV7-2 with TRBJ2-5, with D possibly TRBD2 on 6 matching bases. CDR3 length equals 14 residues. The germline V gene has CDR1 SGHTA and CDR2 FQGNSA. The V gene lost 3 bases and the J gene lost 2 bases, with 10 bases spanning the gap. DNA for the CDR3: TGTGCCAGCAGCTTGCTAGCGAGACAAGAGACCCAGTACTTC. This codes for CASSLLARQETQYF.

This chain links TRBV6-5 with TRBJ2-1; tentatively, D is TRBD1 (6 bases). V was shortened by 5 bases and J by 6 bases, with 11 bases between the two germline ends. The CDR3 is 13 amino acids. Germline V CDR1 and CDR2: MNHEY, SVGAGI. CDR3 region: CASSIDRSNEQFF. The CDR3 DNA is TGTGCCAGCAGTATTGACAGGAGCAATGAGCAGTTCTTC.

Here the CDR3 DNA reads TGTGCCAGCAGCGTACGTAGCGGCCGCACAGATACGCAGTATTTT. Protein sequence: CASSVRSGRTDTQYF. The chain is built from TRBV7-2 and TRBJ2-3, with D maybe TRBD2 (6 bases). V was shortened by 5 bases and J by 1 base, with 13 bases between the two germline ends. Per germline, CDR1 SGHTA and CDR2 FQGNSA. There are 15 residues in the CDR3.

This clone was observed a handful of times. CDR3 region: CSKTSHSEAFF. CDR3 sequence (DNA): TGCAGTAAGACTTCTCATTCTGAAGCTTTCTTT. The chain is built from TRBV20-1 and TRBJ1-1, with no clear D. This CDR3 has 11 residues. Germline assignment: CDR1 DFQATT and CDR2 SNEGSKA (reference sequence). Trimming took off 8 bases at V and 6 bases at J, with 13 bases between the two ends.

The chain is built from TRBV4-2 and TRBJ2-3; D is perhaps TRBD2 (6 bases). The CDR3 contains 15 residues. Germline V lookup: CDR1 LGHNA, CDR2 YNFKEQ. V shed 0 bases and J shed 2 bases, with 9 bases lying between them. The CDR3 sequence is CASSQEGLDTDTQYF. In DNA form, the CDR3 reads TGTGCCAGCAGCCAAGAGGGACTGGACACAGATACGCAGTATTTT.

This clone was detected only a few times. The chain uses TRBV28 and TRBJ2-7; possible D gene TRBD1, 5 bases. Germline values: CDR1 MDHEN, CDR2 SYDVKM. The CDR3 contains 14 residues. V lost 5 bases and J 0 bases, leaving 11 bases between the germline ends. CDR3 residues: CASSETASSYEQYF. CDR3 coding DNA: TGTGCCAGCAGTGAGACAGCGAGCTCCTACGAGCAGTACTTC.

The J gene is TRBJ2-1, the V gene TRBV7-6, with 8 nucleotides matching TRBD1. CDR1 is SGHVS, CDR2 FNYEAQ, per germline. The CDR3 sequence is 16 residues long. V lost 4 bases to trimming and J lost 10 bases; unmatched junction nucleotides: 15. CDR3 sequence (DNA): TGTGCCAGCAGCTGGCCCTACGACAGGGGAGCCGGGGAGCAGTTCTTC. This gives the protein CASSWPYDRGAGEQFF. Based on the CDR3 plus reference TRBV7-6 and TRBJ2-1, the full variable domain is GAGVSQSPRYKVTKRGQDVALRCDPISGHVSLYWYRQALGQGPEFLTYFNYEAQQDKSGLPNDRFSAERPEGSISTLTIQRTEQRDSAMYRCASSWPYDRGAGEQFFGPGTRLTVL.

This clone was recorded a few times. The chain employs TRBV5-1 and TRBJ2-1; 12 bases align to TRBD2. Trimming cost V 4 bases and J 0 bases; bases outside gene matches: 14. The V gene's germline CDR1 is SGHRS and CDR2 YFSETQ. The CDR3 has 20 amino acids. The CDR3 sequence is CASSRGLAGRPQSSYNEQFF. CDR3 bases: TGCGCCAGCAGCAGAGGACTAGCGGGGAGACCCCAGAGCTCCTACAATGAGCAGTTCTTC. Filled out from reference TRBV5-1 and TRBJ2-1, the complete variable domain reads KAGVTQTPRYLIKTRGQQVTLSCSPISGHRSVSWYQQTPGQGLQFLFEYFSETQRNKGNFPGRFSGRQFSNSRSEMNVSTLELGDSALYLCASSRGLAGRPQSSYNEQFFGPGTRLTVL.

This clone came up a few times. The rearrangement links TRBV6-1 to TRBJ2-5, with TRBD1 matching 8 bases. The length of the CDR3 is 14 residues. The germline V gene encodes CDR1 MNHNS and CDR2 SASEGT. The junction had 8 bases not matched to a gene; V was cut back by 3 bases and J by 8 bases. CDR3 DNA sequence: TGTGCCAGCAGTGATAACCTGGGACAGGTTACCCAGTACTTC. The encoded protein is CASSDNLGQVTQYF.

The V and J genes are TRBV6-5 and TRBJ2-1, with 11 bases lining up with TRBD2. V trimming: 2 bases; J trimming: 5 bases; junction bases outside the gene matches: 5. The CDR3 consists of 16 residues. Germline CDR1 MNHEY, CDR2 SVGAGI. CDR3 nucleotide sequence: TGTGCCAGCAGTTACGACGGGACTAGCGGAAACAATGAGCAGTTCTTC. Its protein is CASSYDGTSGNNEQFF.

The chain uses TRBV6-5 and TRBJ1-1, with D perhaps TRBD1 (5 bases). The V gene lost 5 bases and the J gene lost 5 bases, with 15 bases spanning the gap. CDR3 length equals 14 residues. Per germline, CDR1 MNHEY and CDR2 SVGAGI. The CDR3, as DNA: TGTGCCAGCAGTCATGGACATCCTGGGACTGAAGCTTTCTTT. This encodes CASSHGHPGTEAFF.

This clone turned up a few times. This chain connects TRBV18 to TRBJ1-2; D perhaps matches TRBD1 (6 bases). The CDR3 is 13 residues long. Trimming removed 11 bases at V and 2 bases at J, with 15 bases between. Per germline, CDR1 KGHSH and CDR2 LQKENI. The CDR3 sequence is CARRQAFNYGYTF. The DNA of the CDR3 is TGTGCCCGCCGACAGGCGTTCAACTATGGCTACACCTTC.

The V gene is TRBV7-6, the J gene TRBJ1-1; D remains unclear. Germline CDR1 is SGHVS and CDR2 is FNYEAQ. V was pared by 1 base and J by 0 bases, with 6 bases between. CDR3 length equals 14 residues. The CDR3 region is CASSLGHLNTEAFF. In DNA, the CDR3 is TGTGCCAGCAGCTTAGGACACCTGAACACTGAAGCTTTCTTT.

The DNA of the CDR3 is TGTGCCAGCAGCTTACTACAGCAAGATACGCAGTATTTT. Residues: CASSLLQQDTQYF. This chain uses TRBV7-2 with TRBJ2-3; no reliable D call. Germline assignment: CDR1 SGHTA and CDR2 FQGNSA. CDR3 length: 13 amino acids. Trimming pared 2 bases from V and 5 bases from J, leaving 8 bases between. The full variable domain, completed using reference TRBV7-2 and TRBJ2-3, is GAGVSQSPSNKVTEKGKDVELRCDPISGHTALYWYRQSLGQGLEFLIYFQGNSAPDKSGLPSDRFSAERTGGSVSTLTIQRTQQEDSAVYLCASSLLQQDTQYFGPGTRLTVL.

This rearrangement joins TRBV18 to TRBJ2-1, with 8 bases matching TRBD1. Trimming cost V 5 bases and J 4 bases; bases outside gene matches: 7. CDR1 is KGHSH and CDR2 is LQKENI in the germline V gene. The CDR3 has 15 amino acids. DNA of the CDR3: TGTGCCAGCTCAATCGGACAGGGTAATTACAATGAGCAGTTCTTC. Translation: CASSIGQGNYNEQFF.

This clone was detected only a few times. The sample carries other DNA sequences with the same CDR3. The J gene is TRBJ2-5, the V gene TRBV9; perhaps TRBD2 as D (6 bases). This CDR3 has 14 amino acids. The germline V gene encodes CDR1 SGDLS and CDR2 YYNGEE. Between the trimmed V and J ends, which lost 2 bases and 1 base, there was a span of 9 bases. CDR3 sequence reads: CASSVGGIQETQYF. In DNA form, the CDR3 reads TGTGCCAGCAGCGTTGGGGGGATCCAAGAGACCCAGTACTTC.